The 8 T cell receptor beta chains listed next were all sequenced from one sample in a study of T-cell reconstitution after alpha-beta-depleted transplantation in children. TCRbeta library preparation incorporated unique molecular identifiers. Each CDR3 protein is one row after TCRdb ran MiXCR on the PCR reads. This table has about 360,000 distinct CDR3 sequences, about 14% appearing once. The input for sequencing was PBMCs, taken from the stem cell graft. These receptors were taken from a human donor who donated a stem cell graft to a child with Fanconi anemia.

CDR3 residues: CASSQERRWVGGNTEAFF. CDR3 sequence (DNA): TGCGCCAGCAGCCAAGAAAGGCGTTGGGTCGGGGGGAACACTGAAGCTTTCTTT. V and J are TRBV4-3 and TRBJ1-1; tentatively, D is TRBD1 (5 bases). This CDR3 is 18 amino acids long. Germline CDR1 reads LGHNA; CDR2 reads YSLEER. Trimming cost V 0 bases and J 1 base, with 18 bases left between them.

A few counts support this clonotype. The gene calls are TRBV5-1 and TRBJ2-1, with no clear D. The CDR3 covers 17 residues. Trimming took off 0 bases at V and 4 bases at J, with 17 bases between the two ends. Germline assignment: CDR1 SGHRS and CDR2 YFSETQ. CDR3 DNA: TGCGCCAGCAGCTTGGCCTACCATGCGGCGGAATACAATGAGCAGTTCTTC. It specifies CASSLAYHAAEYNEQFF.

V is TRBV5-5 and J is TRBJ2-4, with D possibly being TRBD2 (8 bases). Germline V gene lookup returns CDR1 SGHKS and CDR2 YYEKEE (reference sequence). V lost 4 bases, J lost 6 bases, and 20 bases lay in between. CDR3 length: 16 amino acids. CDR3 coding DNA: TGTGCCAGCAGCAGAGGGGACAGTCGGGGGGGAAACATTCAGTACTTC. This sequence encodes CASSRGDSRGGNIQYF.

The chain combines TRBV5-1 with TRBJ2-2, with TRBD1 matching 7 bases. This CDR3 has 16 amino acids. The germline V gene encodes CDR1 SGHRS and CDR2 YFSETQ. The trim removed 4 bases at V and 0 bases at J, leaving 6 bases unmatched. The CDR3 spells CASSLTGTANTGELFF. Written as DNA, the CDR3 is TGCGCCAGCAGCCTCACCGGGACAGCGAACACCGGGGAGCTGTTTTTT.

This clonotype showed up just a few times. The V and J genes are TRBV5-1 and TRBJ1-1; D not resolved. With 3 bases removed from V and 0 bases from J, the gap between germline ends came to 12 bases. This CDR3 spans 15 amino acids. Germline loops: CDR1 SGHRS, CDR2 YFSETQ. CDR3 sequence: CASSSSPVVNTEAFF. Here the CDR3 DNA reads TGCGCCAGCAGCTCTTCCCCGGTAGTGAACACTGAAGCTTTCTTT.

This clonotype appeared many times. The chain employs TRBV5-6 and TRBJ2-7; weak D call: TRBD1 (6 bases). Trimming left V 2 bases short and J 4 bases short, with 13 bases between. CDR3 size: 14 residues. Per the germline V gene, CDR1 is SGHDT and CDR2 is YYEEEE. The CDR3 coding sequence is TGTGCCAGCAGCTTATTTACAGGGTTATACGAGCAGTACTTC. Its protein product is CASSLFTGLYEQYF.

This chain links TRBV5-1 with TRBJ2-1, with TRBD2 matching 11 bases. Germline CDR1 and CDR2: SGHRS and YFSETQ. The CDR3 is 16 residues long. Trimming at V came to 2 bases and at J to 6 bases, leaving 7 bases not matched to a gene. CDR3 sequence reads: CASSLLAGGPSNEQFF. CDR3 DNA: TGCGCCAGCAGCTTATTAGCGGGGGGGCCGAGCAATGAGCAGTTCTTC.

This clonotype was found a few times. The rearrangement joins TRBV12-3 or TRBV12-4 to TRBJ2-7; D is possibly TRBD1 (5 bases). Trimming took off 4 bases at V and 0 bases at J, with 10 bases between the two ends. This CDR3 has 14 amino acids. CDR3 nucleotides: TGTGCCAGCAGTTCCGACAGTAACTCCTACGAGCAGTACTTC. It is translated as CASSSDSNSYEQYF.